Each of the 15 T cell receptor beta chains below was sequenced from the same sample in a study of blood T cell repertoires in COVID-19. Assay: immunoSEQ multiplex PCR; the TCRdb copy retains only in-frame clones and omits some. The sample contains about 480,000 clones, 75% to 90% of which appear only once. What was sequenced was PBMCs or T cells enriched from blood (not recorded which). These TCRs come from an older woman who had recovered from COVID-19.

This chain uses TRBV5-5 with TRBJ2-7, with 7 bases matching TRBD1. With 4 bases clipped from V and 1 base from J, the junction kept 5 bases outside the gene matches. The germline gives CDR1 SGHKS, CDR2 YYEKEE (reference sequence). The CDR3 extends over 14 amino acids. The CDR3 nucleotides are TGTGCCAGCAGCGATCAGACAGGGTCCTACGAGCAGTACGTC. Protein product: CASSDQTGSYEQYV.

This chain links TRBV2 with TRBJ2-2; 8 bases line up with TRBD1. The CDR3 covers 14 residues. After removal of 4 bases from V and 7 bases from J, the junction contained 5 bases not matched to a gene. Germline V gene sequence: CDR1 SNHLY, CDR2 FYNNEI. The DNA for the CDR3 is TGTGCCAGCAGTGTCGGGACAGGTTTCGGGGAGCTGTTTTTT. It translates to CASSVGTGFGELFF.

The chain combines TRBV6-5 with TRBJ1-5; no firm D call. Trimming shortened V by 7 bases and J by 6 bases, and 16 bases separated the two germline ends. In germline, CDR1 is MNHEY, CDR2 SVGAGI. CDR3 length equals 14 residues. The CDR3 DNA is TGTGCCAGCAATGGCGGGCCGGTTGGTCAGCCCCAGCATTTT. It translates to CASNGGPVGQPQHF.

The genes are TRBV30 and TRBJ1-1, with D tentatively TRBD1 (5 bases). Germline V gene lookup returns CDR1 GTSNPN and CDR2 SVGIG (reference sequence). Trimming pared 0 bases from V and 6 bases from J, leaving 8 bases between. The CDR3 loop spans 12 amino acids. The CDR3 loop reads CAWSVGAAEAFF. The CDR3 DNA sequence: TGTGCCTGGAGTGTAGGGGCGGCTGAAGCTTTCTTT.

The chain joins TRBV5-1 to TRBJ1-2, with TRBD1 identical over 8 bases. V lost 4 bases to trimming and J lost 5 bases; unmatched junction nucleotides: 13. In germline, CDR1 is SGHRS, CDR2 YFSETQ. The CDR3 consists of 16 residues. CDR3 region: CASSRDRGPGRYGYTF. The CDR3 DNA reads TGCGCCAGCAGCCGCGACAGGGGCCCCGGAAGATATGGCTACACCTTC. Supplemented by reference TRBV5-1 and TRBJ1-2, the full variable domain reads KAGVTQTPRYLIKTRGQQVTLSCSPISGHRSVSWYQQTPGQGLQFLFEYFSETQRNKGNFPGRFSGRQFSNSRSEMNVSTLELGDSALYLCASSRDRGPGRYGYTFGSGTRLTVV.

The CDR3: CASSTRTGTGNTIYF. CDR3 DNA: TGTGCCAGCAGCACTCGGACAGGGACCGGAAACACCATATATTTT. The chain is built from TRBV7-2 and TRBJ1-3, with 8 bases fitting TRBD1. Germline CDR1 and CDR2: SGHTA and FQGNSA. V lost 5 bases and J lost 4; bases outside the gene matches: 7. The CDR3 is 15 residues long.

The rearrangement uses TRBV18 and TRBJ2-7, with TRBD2 matching over 8 bases. The J segment lost 2 bases and the V segment lost 0 bases, leaving 6 bases of the junction unmatched. The CDR3 is made up of 16 amino acids. Germline CDR1 reads KGHSH; CDR2 reads LQKENI. The CDR3 protein is CASSPPASGPTYEQYF. In nucleotides, the CDR3 is TGTGCCAGCTCACCACCGGCTAGCGGGCCCACCTACGAGCAGTACTTC.

The rearrangement uses TRBV25-1 and TRBJ2-5; weak D call: TRBD1 (6 bases). CDR1 is MGHDK, CDR2 SYGVNS, per germline. V was clipped by 1 base and J by 6 bases, with 15 bases between them. This CDR3 has 15 residues. DNA of the CDR3: TGTGCCAGCAGTGAATTGGGTACAGGGACGCAGACCCAGTACTTC. It is translated as CASSELGTGTQTQYF.

This rearrangement joins TRBV7-9 to TRBJ1-1, with D tentatively TRBD1 (6 bases). CDR1 is SEHNR, CDR2 FQNEAQ, per germline (reference sequence). The ends were cut back, 4 bases at V and 6 bases at J, with 15 bases in the middle. The length of the CDR3 is 14 residues. As DNA, the CDR3 is TGTGCCAGCAGCTCGATAGCACAGGGTCCTGAAGCTTTCTTT. This encodes CASSSIAQGPEAFF.

This chain connects TRBV18 to TRBJ2-2; D remains ambiguous. The germline V gene encodes CDR1 KGHSH and CDR2 LQKENI. The germline V and J ends were trimmed by 1 base and 3 bases, with 9 bases remaining between them. CDR3 length equals 15 residues. CDR3 nucleotides: TGTGCCAGCTCACCACGAAACACAGACACCGGGGAGCTGTTTTTT. Its translation: CASSPRNTDTGELFF.

The rearrangement uses TRBV18 and TRBJ2-2, with 7 nucleotides matching TRBD1. V gave up 3 bases and J gave up 6 bases; unmatched junction bases: 7. Looked up from germline, CDR1 is KGHSH and CDR2 is LQKENI. The CDR3 has 15 amino acids. CDR3 in amino acids: CASSPQGQKAGELFF. In nucleotides, the CDR3 is TGTGCCAGCTCACCTCAGGGACAGAAGGCCGGGGAGCTGTTTTTT.

The rearrangement joins TRBV10-3 to TRBJ1-2, with D unclear. The germline V and J ends were trimmed by 2 bases and 4 bases, with 5 bases remaining between them. The germline V gene has CDR1 ENHRY and CDR2 SYGVKD. The CDR3 consists of 12 residues. The CDR3 DNA reads as TGTGCCATCAGTGAGACGGTCTATGGCTACACCTTC. Residues: CAISETVYGYTF.

The rearrangement links TRBV3-1 (or the pseudogene TRBV3-2) to TRBJ2-4; 7 bases align to TRBD2. The germline gives CDR1 LGHDT, CDR2 YNNKEL (reference sequence). The CDR3 contains 15 residues. V lost 0 bases, J lost 9 bases, and 8 bases stayed unmatched. The CDR3 is CASSQEWGREGIQYF. The CDR3 DNA is TGTGCCAGCAGCCAAGAATGGGGCAGGGAGGGCATTCAGTACTTC.

The V gene is TRBV24-1, the J gene TRBJ1-2; 7 positions agree with TRBD1. Germline V gene sequence: CDR1 KGHDR, CDR2 SFDVKD. V was pared by 4 bases and J by 4 bases, with 8 bases of the junction left unmatched. The CDR3 is made up of 15 amino acids. CDR3 sequence: CATSDATGESYGYTF. The CDR3 DNA sequence: TGTGCCACCAGTGACGCAACAGGGGAAAGCTATGGCTACACCTTC.

The genes are TRBV28 and TRBJ1-2; tentative D call: TRBD1 (5 bases). The CDR3 contains 14 residues. The V and J ends lost 3 bases and 4 bases respectively, with 12 bases between them. CDR1 is MDHEN, CDR2 SYDVKM, per germline. CDR3 DNA sequence: TGTGCCAGCAGTTTTGGAGGGACTATCTATGGCTACACCTTC. Residues: CASSFGGTIYGYTF.